This T cell receptor beta chain was recorded in a study of control samples from healthy donors and cancer patients. Assay: immunoSEQ multiplex PCR; the TCRdb copy retains only in-frame clones and omits some. The table includes 90,000 to 150,000 clones, about 91% detected once. The CDR3 sequence is 13 residues long. Trimming removed 1 base at V and 5 bases at J, with 9 bases between. The germline CDR1 and CDR2 sequences are SGDLS and YYNGEE. The TCR comes from a man aged 40-55 years in good health. The V and J genes are TRBV9 and TRBJ1-2, with D unresolved. The specimen sequenced was blood. The CDR3 DNA sequence: TGTGCCAGCAGCGTATCAACTCAGTATGGCTACACCTTC. Translated, it gives CASSVSTQYGYTF.